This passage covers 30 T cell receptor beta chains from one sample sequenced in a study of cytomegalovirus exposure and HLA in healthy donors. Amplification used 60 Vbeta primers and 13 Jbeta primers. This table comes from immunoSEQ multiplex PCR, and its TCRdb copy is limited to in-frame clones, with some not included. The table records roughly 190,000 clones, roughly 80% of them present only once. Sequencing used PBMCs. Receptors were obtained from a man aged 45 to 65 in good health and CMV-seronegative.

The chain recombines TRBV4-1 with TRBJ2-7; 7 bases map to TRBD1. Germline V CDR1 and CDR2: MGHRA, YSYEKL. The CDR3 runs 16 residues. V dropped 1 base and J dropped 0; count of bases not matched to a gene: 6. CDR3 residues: CASSQAGRDSSYEQYF. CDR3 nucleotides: TGCGCCAGCAGCCAAGCTGGACGGGACAGCTCCTACGAGCAGTACTTC.

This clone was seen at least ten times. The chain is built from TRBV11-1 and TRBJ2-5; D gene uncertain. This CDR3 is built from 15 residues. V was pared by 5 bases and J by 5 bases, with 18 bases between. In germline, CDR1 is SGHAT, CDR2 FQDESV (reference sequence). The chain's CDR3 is CASSHPGGTRETQYF. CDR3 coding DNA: TGTGCCAGCAGCCACCCCGGCGGTACGAGGGAGACCCAGTACTTC.

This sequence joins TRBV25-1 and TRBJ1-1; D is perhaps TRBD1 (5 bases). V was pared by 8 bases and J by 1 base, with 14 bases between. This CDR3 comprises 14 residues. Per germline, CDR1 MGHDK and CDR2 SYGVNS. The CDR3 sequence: CASVKGNWNTEAFF. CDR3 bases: TGTGCCAGCGTAAAGGGGAACTGGAACACTGAAGCTTTCTTT.

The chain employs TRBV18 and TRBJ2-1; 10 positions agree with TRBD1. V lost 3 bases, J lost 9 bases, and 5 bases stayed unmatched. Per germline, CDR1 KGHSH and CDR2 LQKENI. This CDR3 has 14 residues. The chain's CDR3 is CASSPRDRGGEQFF. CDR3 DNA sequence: TGTGCCAGCTCACCTCGGGACAGGGGAGGTGAGCAGTTCTTC.

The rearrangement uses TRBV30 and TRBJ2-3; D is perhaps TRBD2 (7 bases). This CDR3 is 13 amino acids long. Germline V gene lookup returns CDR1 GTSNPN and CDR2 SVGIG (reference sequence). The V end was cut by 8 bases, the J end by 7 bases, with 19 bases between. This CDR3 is CARVAGAQNTQYF. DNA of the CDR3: TGTGCCCGAGTCGCGGGGGCCCAAAATACGCAGTATTTT.

The CDR3, as DNA: TGCGCCAGCACCTTCCCAGGGGAAAAGGGGGGCTACACCTTC. It is translated as CASTFPGEKGGYTF. The V gene is TRBV5-1, the J gene TRBJ1-2, with D tentatively TRBD1 (6 bases). Trimming cost V 6 bases and J 8 bases, with 20 bases left between them. Germline loops: CDR1 SGHRS, CDR2 YFSETQ. The length of the CDR3 is 14 residues.

CDR3 DNA: TGTGCCAGCAGTGCAGACAGGGGGATGAACGAGCAGTACTTC. Translated: CASSADRGMNEQYF. The chain links TRBV27 to TRBJ2-7; 9 positions agree with TRBD1. The CDR3 sequence is 14 residues long. Germline assignment: CDR1 MNHEY and CDR2 SMNVEV (reference sequence). The V segment lost 5 bases and the J segment 5 bases; nucleotides outside the gene matches: 7.

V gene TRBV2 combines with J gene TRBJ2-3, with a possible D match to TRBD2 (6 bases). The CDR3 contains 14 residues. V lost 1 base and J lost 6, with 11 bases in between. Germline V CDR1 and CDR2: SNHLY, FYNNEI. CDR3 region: CASSEGLAWDTQYF. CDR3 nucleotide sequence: TGTGCCAGCAGTGAAGGGCTAGCGTGGGATACGCAGTATTTT.

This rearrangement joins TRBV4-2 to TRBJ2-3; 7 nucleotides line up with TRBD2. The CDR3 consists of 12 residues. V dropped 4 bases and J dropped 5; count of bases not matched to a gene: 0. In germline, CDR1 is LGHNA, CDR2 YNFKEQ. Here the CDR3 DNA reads TGTGCCAGCAGCCCGGGGGGAGATACGCAGTATTTT. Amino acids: CASSPGGDTQYF.

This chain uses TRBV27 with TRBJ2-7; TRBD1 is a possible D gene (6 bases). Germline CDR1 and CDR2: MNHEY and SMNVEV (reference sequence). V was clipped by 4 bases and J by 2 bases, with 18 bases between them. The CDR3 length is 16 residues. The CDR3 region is CASSSLQGSSPYEQYF. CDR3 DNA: TGTGCCAGCAGTTCACTACAGGGATCCAGCCCCTACGAGCAGTACTTC.

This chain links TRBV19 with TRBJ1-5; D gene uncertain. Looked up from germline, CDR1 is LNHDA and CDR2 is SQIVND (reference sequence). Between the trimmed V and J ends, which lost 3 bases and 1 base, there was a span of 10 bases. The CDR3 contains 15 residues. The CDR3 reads CASSISGTSNQPQHF. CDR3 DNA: TGTGCCAGTAGTATTTCGGGAACAAGCAATCAGCCCCAGCATTTT.

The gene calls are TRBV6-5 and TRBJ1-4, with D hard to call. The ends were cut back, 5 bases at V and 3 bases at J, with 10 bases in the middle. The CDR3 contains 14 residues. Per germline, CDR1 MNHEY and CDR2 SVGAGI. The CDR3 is CASSPPVANEKLFF. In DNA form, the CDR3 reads TGTGCCAGCAGTCCCCCCGTAGCTAATGAAAAACTGTTTTTT.

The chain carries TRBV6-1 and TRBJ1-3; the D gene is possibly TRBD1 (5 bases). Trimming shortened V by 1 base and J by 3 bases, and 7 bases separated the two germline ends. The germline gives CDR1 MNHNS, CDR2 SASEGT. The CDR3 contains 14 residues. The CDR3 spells CASSEVGGGNTIYF. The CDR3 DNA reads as TGTGCCAGCAGTGAAGTGGGGGGTGGAAACACCATATATTTT.

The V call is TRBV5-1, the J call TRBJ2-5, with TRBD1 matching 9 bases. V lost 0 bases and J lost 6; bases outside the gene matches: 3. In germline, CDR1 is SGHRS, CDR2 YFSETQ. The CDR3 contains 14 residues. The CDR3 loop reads CASSLGTGEKTQYF. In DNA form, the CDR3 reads TGCGCCAGCAGCTTGGGGACAGGGGAGAAGACCCAGTACTTC. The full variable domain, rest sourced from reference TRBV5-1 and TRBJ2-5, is KAGVTQTPRYLIKTRGQQVTLSCSPISGHRSVSWYQQTPGQGLQFLFEYFSETQRNKGNFPGRFSGRQFSNSRSEMNVSTLELGDSALYLCASSLGTGEKTQYFGPGTRLLVL.

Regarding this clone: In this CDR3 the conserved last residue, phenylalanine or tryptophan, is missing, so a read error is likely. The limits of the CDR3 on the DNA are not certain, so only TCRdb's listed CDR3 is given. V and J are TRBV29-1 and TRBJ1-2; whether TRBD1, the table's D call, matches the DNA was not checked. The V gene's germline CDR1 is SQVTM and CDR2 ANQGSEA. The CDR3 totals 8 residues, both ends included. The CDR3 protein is CSVEEGSL.

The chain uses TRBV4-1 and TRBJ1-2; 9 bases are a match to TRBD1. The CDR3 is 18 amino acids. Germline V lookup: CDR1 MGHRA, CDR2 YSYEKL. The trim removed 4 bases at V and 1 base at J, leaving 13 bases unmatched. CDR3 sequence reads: CASSPTGTGPKVNYGYTF. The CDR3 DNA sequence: TGCGCCAGCAGCCCTACTGGGACAGGGCCTAAAGTTAACTATGGCTACACCTTC.

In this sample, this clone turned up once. For the CDR3, the DNA is TGTGCCAGCAGACCGGACAGGACACTATTTAATGAGCAGTTCTTC. Protein sequence: CASRPDRTLFNEQFF. The rearrangement uses TRBV7-2 and TRBJ2-1, with TRBD1 matching 7 bases. With 6 bases clipped from V and 7 bases from J, the junction kept 12 bases outside the gene matches. CDR1 is SGHTA, CDR2 FQGNSA, per germline. The CDR3 totals 15 residues.

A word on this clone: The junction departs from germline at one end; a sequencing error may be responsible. The CDR3 sequence is CSSSLGLLAGDNEQFF. In nucleotides, the CDR3 is TGTTCCAGCAGCTTAGGGTTACTAGCGGGGGACAATGAGCAGTTCTTC. The chain links TRBV7-9 to TRBJ2-1, with TRBD2 matching 11 bases. The CDR3 consists of 16 residues. CDR1 is SEHNR and CDR2 is FQNEAQ in the germline V gene (reference sequence).

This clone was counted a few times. The CDR3 loop is CAWSPRRQGSTEAFF. In DNA, the CDR3 is TGTGCCTGGAGTCCGAGACGACAGGGATCCACTGAAGCTTTCTTT. The rearrangement joins TRBV30 to TRBJ1-1; TRBD1 matches at 7 bases. Per germline, CDR1 GTSNPN and CDR2 SVGIG (reference sequence). CDR3 size: 15 residues. Unmatched junction bases numbered 10, after V lost 2 bases and J lost 4 bases.

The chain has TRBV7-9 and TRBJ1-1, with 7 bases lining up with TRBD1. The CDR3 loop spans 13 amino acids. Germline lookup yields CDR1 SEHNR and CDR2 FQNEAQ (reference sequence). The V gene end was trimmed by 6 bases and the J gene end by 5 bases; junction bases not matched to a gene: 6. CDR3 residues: CASSPNRGTEAFF. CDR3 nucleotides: TGTGCCAGCAGTCCAAACAGGGGAACTGAAGCTTTCTTT.

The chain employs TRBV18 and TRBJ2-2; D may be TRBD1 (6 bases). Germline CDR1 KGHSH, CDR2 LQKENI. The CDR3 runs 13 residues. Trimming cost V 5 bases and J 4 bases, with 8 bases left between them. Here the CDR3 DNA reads TGTGCCAGCTCAGAACAGGGCACCGGGGAGCTGTTTTTT. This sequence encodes CASSEQGTGELFF.

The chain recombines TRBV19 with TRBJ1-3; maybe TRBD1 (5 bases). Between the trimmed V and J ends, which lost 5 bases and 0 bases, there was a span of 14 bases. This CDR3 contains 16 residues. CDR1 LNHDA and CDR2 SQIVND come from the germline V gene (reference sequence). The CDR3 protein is CASSPQLGDSGNTIYF. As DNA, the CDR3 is TGTGCCAGTAGTCCGCAGCTAGGGGACTCTGGAAACACCATATATTTT.

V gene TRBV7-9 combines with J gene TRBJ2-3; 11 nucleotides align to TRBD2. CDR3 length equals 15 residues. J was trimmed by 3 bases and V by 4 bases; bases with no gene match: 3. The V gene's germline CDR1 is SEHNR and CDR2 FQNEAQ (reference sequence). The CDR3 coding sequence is TGTGCCAGCAGCTCCGGGACTAGCGGAACAGATACGCAGTATTTT. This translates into CASSSGTSGTDTQYF.

CDR3 in amino acids: CAISAGTGTYEQYF. The CDR3 DNA reads TGTGCCATCAGTGCCGGGACAGGGACCTACGAGCAGTACTTC. V usage is TRBV10-3 and J usage is TRBJ2-7; 9 bases are a match to TRBD1. V trimming: 4 bases; J trimming: 2 bases; junction bases outside the gene matches: 3. The CDR3 spans 14 residues. Germline V gives CDR1 ENHRY, CDR2 SYGVKD.

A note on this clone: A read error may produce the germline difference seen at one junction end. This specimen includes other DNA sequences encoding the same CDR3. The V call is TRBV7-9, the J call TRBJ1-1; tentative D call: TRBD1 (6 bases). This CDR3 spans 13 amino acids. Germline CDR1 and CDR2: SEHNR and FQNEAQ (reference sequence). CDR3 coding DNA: TGTGCCAGCAGCAGGGGGATGAACACTGAAGCCTTCTTT. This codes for CASSRGMNTEAFF.

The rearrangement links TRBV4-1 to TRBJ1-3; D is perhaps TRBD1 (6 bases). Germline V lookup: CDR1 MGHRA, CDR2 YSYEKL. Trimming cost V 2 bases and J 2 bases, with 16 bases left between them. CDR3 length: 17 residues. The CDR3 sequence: CASSQSWGGGTGNTIYF. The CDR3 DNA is TGCGCCAGCAGCCAAAGTTGGGGCGGGGGCACTGGAAACACCATATATTTT.

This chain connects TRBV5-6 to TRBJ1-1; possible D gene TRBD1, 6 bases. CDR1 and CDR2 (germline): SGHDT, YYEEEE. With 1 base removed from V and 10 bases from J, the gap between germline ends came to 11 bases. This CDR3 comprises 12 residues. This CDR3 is CASSLFVGGAFF. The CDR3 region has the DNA TGTGCCAGCAGCTTGTTTGTAGGGGGAGCTTTCTTT.

DNA of the CDR3: TGTGCCATCCCGCCCGGTGGGGGGGGCAATCAGCCCCAGCATTTT. Its protein is CAIPPGGGGNQPQHF. This chain joins TRBV14 and TRBJ1-5; possibly TRBD1 for D (5 bases). The germline gives CDR1 SGHDN, CDR2 FVKESK. The CDR3 runs 15 residues. Trimming removed 10 bases from V and 2 bases from J, with 18 bases in between.

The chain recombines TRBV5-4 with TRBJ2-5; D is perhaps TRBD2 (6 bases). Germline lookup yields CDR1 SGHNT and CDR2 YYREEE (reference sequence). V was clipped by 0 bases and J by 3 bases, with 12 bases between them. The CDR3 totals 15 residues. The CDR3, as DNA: TGTGCCAGCAGCTTGGGTCTAGCGAGGGAAGAGACCCAGTACTTC. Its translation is CASSLGLAREETQYF.

The CDR3 sequence: CASSRYEAGDYEQYF. CDR3 DNA: TGTGCCAGCAGCAGATATGAGGCGGGTGACTACGAGCAGTACTTC. The V gene is TRBV11-2, the J gene TRBJ2-7, with D possibly TRBD2 on 5 matching bases. Germline values: CDR1 SGHAT, CDR2 FQNNGV. V shed 5 bases and J shed 3 bases, with 17 bases lying between them. The CDR3 contains 15 residues. The full variable domain, completed using reference TRBV11-2 and TRBJ2-7, is EAGVAQSPRYKIIEKRQSVAFWCNPISGHATLYWYQQILGQGPKLLIQFQNNGVVDDSQLPKDRFSAERLKGVDSTLKIQPAKLEDSAVYLCASSRYEAGDYEQYFGPGTRLTVT.